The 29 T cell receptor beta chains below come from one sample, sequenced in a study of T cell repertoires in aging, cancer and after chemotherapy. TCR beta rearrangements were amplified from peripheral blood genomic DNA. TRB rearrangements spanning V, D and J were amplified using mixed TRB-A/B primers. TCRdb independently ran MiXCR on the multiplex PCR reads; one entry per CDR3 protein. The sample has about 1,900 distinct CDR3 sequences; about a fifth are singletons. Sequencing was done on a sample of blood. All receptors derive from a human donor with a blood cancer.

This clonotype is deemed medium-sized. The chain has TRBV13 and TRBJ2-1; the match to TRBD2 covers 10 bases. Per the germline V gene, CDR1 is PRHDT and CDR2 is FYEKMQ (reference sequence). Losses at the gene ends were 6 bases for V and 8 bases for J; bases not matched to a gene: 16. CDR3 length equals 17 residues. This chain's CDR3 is CASRHKGSGRPEDEQFF. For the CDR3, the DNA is TGTGCCAGCAGACATAAGGGTAGCGGGAGGCCCGAGGATGAGCAGTTCTTC.

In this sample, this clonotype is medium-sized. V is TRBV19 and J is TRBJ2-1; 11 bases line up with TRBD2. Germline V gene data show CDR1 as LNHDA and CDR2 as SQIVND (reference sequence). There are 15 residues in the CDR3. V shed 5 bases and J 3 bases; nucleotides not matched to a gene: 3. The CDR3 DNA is TGTGCCAGTAGTCCCGGGACTAGCGGCTACAATGAGCAGTTCTTC. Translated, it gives CASSPGTSGYNEQFF.

CDR3 sequence (DNA): TGTGCCAGCCACCAGCGGGAGAAGACCCAGTACTTC. Translation: CASHQREKTQYF. The chain uses TRBV21-1 and TRBJ2-5; the D segment call TRBD2 is taken from the table without a DNA check. TRBV21-1 is classified as a pseudogene. The CDR3 sequence is 12 residues long.

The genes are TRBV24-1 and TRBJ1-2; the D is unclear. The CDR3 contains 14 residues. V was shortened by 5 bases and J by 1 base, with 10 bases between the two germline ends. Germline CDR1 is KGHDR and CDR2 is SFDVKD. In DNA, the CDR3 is TGTGCCACCAGTGTGGCAGGTGGTAACTATGGCTACACCTTC. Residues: CATSVAGGNYGYTF.

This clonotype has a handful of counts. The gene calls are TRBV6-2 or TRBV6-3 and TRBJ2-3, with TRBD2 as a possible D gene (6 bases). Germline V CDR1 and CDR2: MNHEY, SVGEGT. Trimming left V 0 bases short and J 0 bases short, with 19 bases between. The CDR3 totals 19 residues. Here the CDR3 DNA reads TGTGCCAGCAGTTACTCACTCCTTATAGCGGAATCTAGCACAGATACGCAGTATTTT. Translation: CASSYSLLIAESSTDTQYF.

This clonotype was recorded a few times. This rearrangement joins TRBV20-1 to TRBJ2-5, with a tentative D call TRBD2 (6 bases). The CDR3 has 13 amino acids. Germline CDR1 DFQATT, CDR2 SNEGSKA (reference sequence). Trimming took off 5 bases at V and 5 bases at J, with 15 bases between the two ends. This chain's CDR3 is CSAQDGSKETQYF. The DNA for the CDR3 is TGCAGTGCTCAGGACGGGAGTAAGGAGACCCAGTACTTC.

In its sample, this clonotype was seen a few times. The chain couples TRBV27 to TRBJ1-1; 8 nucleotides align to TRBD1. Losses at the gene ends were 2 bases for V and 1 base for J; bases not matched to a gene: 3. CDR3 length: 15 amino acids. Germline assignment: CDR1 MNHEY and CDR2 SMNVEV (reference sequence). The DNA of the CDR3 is TGTGCCAGCAGTTTAGGGACAGGTAGGAACACTGAAGCTTTCTTT. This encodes CASSLGTGRNTEAFF.

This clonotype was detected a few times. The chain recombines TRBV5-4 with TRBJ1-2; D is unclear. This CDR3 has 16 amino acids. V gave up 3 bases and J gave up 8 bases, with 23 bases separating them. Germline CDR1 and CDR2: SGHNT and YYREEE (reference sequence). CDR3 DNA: TGTGCCAGCAGCTCGGAGAATGAGGTAGATCTAGGAGGCTACACCTTC. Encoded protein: CASSSENEVDLGGYTF.

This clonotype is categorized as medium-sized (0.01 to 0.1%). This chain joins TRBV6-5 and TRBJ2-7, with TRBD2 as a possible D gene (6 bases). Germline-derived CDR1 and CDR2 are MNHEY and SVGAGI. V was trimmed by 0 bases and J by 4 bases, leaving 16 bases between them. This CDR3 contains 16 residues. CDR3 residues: CASSYSSGHLPYEQYF. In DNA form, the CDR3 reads TGTGCCAGCAGTTACTCTAGCGGACACCTGCCTTACGAGCAGTACTTC.

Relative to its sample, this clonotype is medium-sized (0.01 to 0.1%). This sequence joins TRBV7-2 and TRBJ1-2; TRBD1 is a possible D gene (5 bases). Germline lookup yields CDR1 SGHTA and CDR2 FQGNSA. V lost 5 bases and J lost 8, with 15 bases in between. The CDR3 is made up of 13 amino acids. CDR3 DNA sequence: TGTGCCAGCAGCCTCAAGGACATGAGCGGCTACACCTTC. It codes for CASSLKDMSGYTF.

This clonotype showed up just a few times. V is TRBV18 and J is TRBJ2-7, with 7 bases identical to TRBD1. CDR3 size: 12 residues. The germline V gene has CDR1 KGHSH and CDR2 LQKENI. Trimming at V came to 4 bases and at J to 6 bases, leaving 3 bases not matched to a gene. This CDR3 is CASSRDSAEQYF. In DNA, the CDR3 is TGTGCCAGCTCACGGGACAGCGCCGAGCAGTACTTC.

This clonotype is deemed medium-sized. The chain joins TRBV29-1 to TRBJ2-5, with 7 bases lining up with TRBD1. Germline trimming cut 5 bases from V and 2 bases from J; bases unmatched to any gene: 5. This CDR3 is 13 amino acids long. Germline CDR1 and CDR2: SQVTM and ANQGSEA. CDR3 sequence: CSVLGQPQETQYF. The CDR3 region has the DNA TGCAGCGTTTTGGGACAGCCTCAAGAGACCCAGTACTTC.

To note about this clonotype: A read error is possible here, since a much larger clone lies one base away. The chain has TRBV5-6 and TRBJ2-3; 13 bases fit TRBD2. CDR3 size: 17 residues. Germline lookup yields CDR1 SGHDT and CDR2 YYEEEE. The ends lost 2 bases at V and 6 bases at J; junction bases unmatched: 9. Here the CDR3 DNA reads TGTGCCAGCAGCTTCCCGAGACTAGCGGGAGGCCCGGATACGCAGTATTTT. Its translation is CASSFPRLAGGPDTQYF.

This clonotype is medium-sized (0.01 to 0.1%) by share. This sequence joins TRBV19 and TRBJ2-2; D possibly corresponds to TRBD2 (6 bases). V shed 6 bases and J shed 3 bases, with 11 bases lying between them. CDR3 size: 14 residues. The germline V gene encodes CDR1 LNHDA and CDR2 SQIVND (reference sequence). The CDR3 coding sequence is TGTGCCAGTAGGAAAACGGGGGACACCGGGGAGCTGTTTTTT. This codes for CASRKTGDTGELFF.

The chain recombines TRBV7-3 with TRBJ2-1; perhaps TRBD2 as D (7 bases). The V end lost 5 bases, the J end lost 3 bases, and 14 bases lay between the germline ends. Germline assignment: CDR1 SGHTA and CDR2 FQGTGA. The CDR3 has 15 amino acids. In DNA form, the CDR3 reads TGTGCCAGCAGCCGGGGGGCTAGCGGCTACAATGAGCAGTTCTTC. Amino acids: CASSRGASGYNEQFF.

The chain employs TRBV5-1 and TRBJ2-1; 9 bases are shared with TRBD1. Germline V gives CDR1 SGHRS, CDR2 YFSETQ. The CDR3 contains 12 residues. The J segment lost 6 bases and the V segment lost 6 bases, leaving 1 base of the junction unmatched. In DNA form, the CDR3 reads TGCGCCAGCAAGACAGGGGGCAATGAGCAGTTCTTC. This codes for CASKTGGNEQFF.

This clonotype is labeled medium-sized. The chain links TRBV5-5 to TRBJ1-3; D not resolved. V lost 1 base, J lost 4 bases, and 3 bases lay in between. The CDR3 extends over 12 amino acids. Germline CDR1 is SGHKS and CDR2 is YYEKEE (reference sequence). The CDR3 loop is CASSLQGNTIYF. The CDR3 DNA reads TGTGCCAGCAGCTTGCAAGGAAACACCATATATTTT.

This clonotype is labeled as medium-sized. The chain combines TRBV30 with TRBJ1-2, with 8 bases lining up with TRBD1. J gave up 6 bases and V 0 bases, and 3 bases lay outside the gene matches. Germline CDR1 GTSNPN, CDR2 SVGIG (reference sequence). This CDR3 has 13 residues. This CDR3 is CAWSVGQGDGYTF. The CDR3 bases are TGTGCCTGGAGTGTTGGACAGGGAGATGGCTACACCTTC.

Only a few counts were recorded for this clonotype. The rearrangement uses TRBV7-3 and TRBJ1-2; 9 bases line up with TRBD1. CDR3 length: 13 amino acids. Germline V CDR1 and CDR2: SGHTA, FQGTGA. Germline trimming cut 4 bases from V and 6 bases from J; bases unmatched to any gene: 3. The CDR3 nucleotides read TGTGCCAGCAGCTCCGGACAGGGGAATGGCTACACCTTC. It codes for CASSSGQGNGYTF.

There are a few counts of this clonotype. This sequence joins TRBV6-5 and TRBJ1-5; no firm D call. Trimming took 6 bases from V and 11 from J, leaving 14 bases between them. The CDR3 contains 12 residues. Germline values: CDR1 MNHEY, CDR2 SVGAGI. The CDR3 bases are TGTGCCAGCAGAGGACCCACAGAGGCCCAGCATTTT. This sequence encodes CASRGPTEAQHF.

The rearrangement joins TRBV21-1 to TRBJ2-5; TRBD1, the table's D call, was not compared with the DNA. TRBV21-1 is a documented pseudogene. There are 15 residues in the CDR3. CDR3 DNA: TGTGCCAGCAGCAAAGGGGGTGCCCGTGGGGAGACCCAGTACTTC. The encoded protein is CASSKGGARGETQYF.

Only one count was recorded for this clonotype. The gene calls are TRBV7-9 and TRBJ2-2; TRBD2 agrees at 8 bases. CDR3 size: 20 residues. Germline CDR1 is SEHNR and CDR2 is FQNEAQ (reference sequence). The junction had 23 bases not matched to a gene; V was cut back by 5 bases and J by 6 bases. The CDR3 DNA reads TGTGCCAGCAGCCCTCGACTAGCGAGAGCTTTGGGAAGCTCCCCCGGGGAGCTGTTTTTT. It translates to CASSPRLARALGSSPGELFF. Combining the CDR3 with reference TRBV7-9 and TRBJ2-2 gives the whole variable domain DTGVSQNPRHKITKRGQNVTFRCDPISEHNRLYWYRQTLGQGPEFLTYFQNEAQLEKSRLLSDRFSAERPKGSFSTLEIQRTEQGDSAMYLCASSPRLARALGSSPGELFFGEGSRLTVL.

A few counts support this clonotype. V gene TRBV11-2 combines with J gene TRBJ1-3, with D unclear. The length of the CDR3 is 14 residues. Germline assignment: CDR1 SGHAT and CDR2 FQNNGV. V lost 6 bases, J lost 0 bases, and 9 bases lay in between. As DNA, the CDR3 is TGTGCCAGCAGTCTCGCCCCCTCTGGAAACACCATATATTTT. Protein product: CASSLAPSGNTIYF.

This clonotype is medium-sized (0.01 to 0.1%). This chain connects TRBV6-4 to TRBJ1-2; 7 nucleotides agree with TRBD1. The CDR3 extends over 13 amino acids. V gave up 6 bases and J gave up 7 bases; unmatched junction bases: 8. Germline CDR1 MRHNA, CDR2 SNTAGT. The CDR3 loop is CASRDDRVGGYTF. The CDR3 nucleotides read TGTGCCAGCAGGGACGACAGGGTTGGTGGCTACACCTTC.

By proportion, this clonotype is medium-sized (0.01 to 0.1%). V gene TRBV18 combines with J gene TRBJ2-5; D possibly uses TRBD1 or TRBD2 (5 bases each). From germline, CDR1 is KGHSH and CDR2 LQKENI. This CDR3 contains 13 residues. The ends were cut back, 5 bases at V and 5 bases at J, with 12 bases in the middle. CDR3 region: CASSNSGLETQYF. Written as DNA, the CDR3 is TGTGCCAGCTCAAATTCGGGGCTGGAGACCCAGTACTTC.

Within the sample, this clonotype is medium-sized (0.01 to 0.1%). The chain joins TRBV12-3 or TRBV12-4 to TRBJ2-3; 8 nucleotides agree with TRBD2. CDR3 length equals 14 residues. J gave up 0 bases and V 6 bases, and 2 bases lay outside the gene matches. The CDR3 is CASRSSGSTDTQYF. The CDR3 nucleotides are TGTGCCAGCAGATCTAGCGGGAGCACAGATACGCAGTATTTT.

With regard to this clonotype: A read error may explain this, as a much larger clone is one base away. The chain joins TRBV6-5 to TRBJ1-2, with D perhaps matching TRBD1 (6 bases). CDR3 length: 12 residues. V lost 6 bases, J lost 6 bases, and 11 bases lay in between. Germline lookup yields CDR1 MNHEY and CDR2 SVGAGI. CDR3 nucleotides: TGTGCCAGCAGCTTAGGGGGGGATGGCTACACCTTC. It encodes CASSLGGDGYTF.

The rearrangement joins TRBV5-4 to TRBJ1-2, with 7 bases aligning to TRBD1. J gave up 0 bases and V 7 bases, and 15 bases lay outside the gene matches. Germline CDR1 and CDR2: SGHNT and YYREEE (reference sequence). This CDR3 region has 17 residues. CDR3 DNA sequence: TGTGCCAGCGGAGGGGAGGGGGCCACTCTAGCTAACTATGGCTACACCTTC. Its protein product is CASGGEGATLANYGYTF.

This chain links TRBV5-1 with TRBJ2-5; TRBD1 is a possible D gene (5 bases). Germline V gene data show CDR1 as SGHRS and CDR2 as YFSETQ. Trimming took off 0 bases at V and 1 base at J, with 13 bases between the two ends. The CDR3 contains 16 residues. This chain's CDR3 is CASSLGQGLGQETQYF. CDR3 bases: TGCGCCAGCAGCTTGGGTCAGGGATTGGGCCAAGAGACCCAGTACTTC.